This TCR beta chain was obtained from a study of blood T cell repertoires in COVID-19. Overall study: Donors in the United States, Italy and Spain gave samples during acute or convalescent COVID-19. In each case, the material was cDNA or gDNA derived from T cells, B-cell-depleted T cells, or PBMCs.

Original handling: Amplification with reference gene primers provided the estimates of nucleated cell counts. The repertoire was sequenced with immunoSEQ multiplex PCR; TCRdb's copy has only in-frame clones and lacks some. V, J and clone size are those of that table, while D and trimming were read from the DNA. This table has 250,000 to 400,000 clones, more than 70% appearing once. CDR3 length equals 16 residues. Losses at the gene ends were 0 bases for V and 3 bases for J; bases not matched to a gene: 8. Germline loops: CDR1 SGHNT, CDR2 YYREEE (reference sequence). Sequencing was done on a sample of peripheral blood. This receptor was taken from a woman in her 30s with COVID-19, enrolled during active disease. The J gene is TRBJ1-2, the V gene TRBV5-4, with TRBD1 matching over 7 bases. CDR3 bases: TGTGCCAGCAGCTTGGCTTTAGGGGACAGCTACTATGGCTACACCTTC. Translated, it gives CASSLALGDSYYGYTF.